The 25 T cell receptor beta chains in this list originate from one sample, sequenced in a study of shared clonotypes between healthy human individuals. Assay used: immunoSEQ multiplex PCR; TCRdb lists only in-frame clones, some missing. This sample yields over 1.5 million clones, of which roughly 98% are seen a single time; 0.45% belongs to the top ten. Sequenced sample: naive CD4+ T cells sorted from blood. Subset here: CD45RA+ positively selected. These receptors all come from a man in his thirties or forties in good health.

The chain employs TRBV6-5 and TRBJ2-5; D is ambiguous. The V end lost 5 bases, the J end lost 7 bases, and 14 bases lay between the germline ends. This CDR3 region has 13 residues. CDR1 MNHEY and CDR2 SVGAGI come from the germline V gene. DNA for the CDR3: TGTGCCAGCAGTCAGGACCAACGAGGGACCCAGTACTTC. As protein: CASSQDQRGTQYF.

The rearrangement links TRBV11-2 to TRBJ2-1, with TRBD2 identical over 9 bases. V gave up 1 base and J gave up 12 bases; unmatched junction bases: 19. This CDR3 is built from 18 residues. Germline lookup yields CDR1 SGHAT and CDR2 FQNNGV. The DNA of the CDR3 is TGTGCCAGCAGCTTAGGTTCGGCCGGACTAGCGTACACCACAGGGCAGTTCTTC. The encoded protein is CASSLGSAGLAYTTGQFF.

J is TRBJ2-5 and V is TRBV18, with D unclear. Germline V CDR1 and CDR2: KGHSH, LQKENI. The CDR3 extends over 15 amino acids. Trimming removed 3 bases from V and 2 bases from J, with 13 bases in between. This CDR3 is CASSPGPTAQETQYF. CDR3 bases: TGTGCCAGCTCACCCGGCCCTACGGCGCAAGAGACCCAGTACTTC.

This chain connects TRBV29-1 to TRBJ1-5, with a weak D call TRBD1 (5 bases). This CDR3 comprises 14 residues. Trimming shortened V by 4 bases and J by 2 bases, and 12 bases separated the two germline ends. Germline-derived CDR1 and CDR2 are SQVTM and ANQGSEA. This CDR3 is CSVGGAGRNQPQHF. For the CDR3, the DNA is TGCAGCGTTGGAGGGGCGGGTCGCAATCAGCCCCAGCATTTT.

CDR3: CASRRGSGSYEQYF. CDR3 in DNA: TGTGCCAGCAGGCGCGGGAGTGGTAGTTACGAGCAGTACTTC. This rearrangement joins TRBV6-5 to TRBJ2-7, with TRBD2 matching over 7 bases. V lost 6 bases, J lost 4 bases, and 9 bases stayed unmatched. This CDR3 is built from 14 residues. Germline V gene lookup returns CDR1 MNHEY and CDR2 SVGAGI.

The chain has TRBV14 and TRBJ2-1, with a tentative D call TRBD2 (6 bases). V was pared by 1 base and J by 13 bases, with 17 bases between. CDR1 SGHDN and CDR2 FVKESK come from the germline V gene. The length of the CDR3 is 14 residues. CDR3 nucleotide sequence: TGTGCCAGCAGCCAAGTTGCCGGGACTCGAAATCAGTTCTTC. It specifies CASSQVAGTRNQFF.

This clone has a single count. Here the CDR3 reads CASSSSLTDTQYF. Here the CDR3 DNA reads TGTGCCAGCAGTTCCTCCCTCACAGATACGCAGTATTTT. The chain recombines TRBV6-5 with TRBJ2-3, with unresolved D. The germline V gene has CDR1 MNHEY and CDR2 SVGAGI. V lost 4 bases and J 2 bases, leaving 7 bases between the germline ends. This CDR3 is 13 amino acids long.

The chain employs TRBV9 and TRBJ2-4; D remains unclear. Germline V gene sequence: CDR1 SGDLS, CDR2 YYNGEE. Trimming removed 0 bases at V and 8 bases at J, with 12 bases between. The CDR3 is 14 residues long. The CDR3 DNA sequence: TGTGCCAGCAGCGTAGAGGGTGACCGGGACATTCAGTACTTC. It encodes CASSVEGDRDIQYF.

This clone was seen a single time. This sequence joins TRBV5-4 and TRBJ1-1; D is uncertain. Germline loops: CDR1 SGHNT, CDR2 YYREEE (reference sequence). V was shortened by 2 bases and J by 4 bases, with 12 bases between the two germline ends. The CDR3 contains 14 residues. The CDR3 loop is CASSFDPPATEAFF. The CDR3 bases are TGTGCCAGCAGCTTCGACCCTCCTGCCACTGAAGCTTTCTTT.

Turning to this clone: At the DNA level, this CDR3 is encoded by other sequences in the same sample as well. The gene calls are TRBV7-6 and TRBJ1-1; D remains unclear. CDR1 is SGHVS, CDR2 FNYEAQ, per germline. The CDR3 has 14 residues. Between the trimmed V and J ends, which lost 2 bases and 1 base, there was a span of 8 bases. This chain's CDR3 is CASSLSAGNTEAFF. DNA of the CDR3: TGTGCCAGCAGCTTATCGGCAGGGAACACTGAAGCTTTCTTT.

This CDR3 reads CASSELYNTEAFF. DNA of the CDR3: TGTGCCAGCAGTGAATTATACAACACTGAAGCTTTCTTT. This chain joins TRBV6-1 and TRBJ1-1; D is ambiguous. The CDR3 is made up of 13 amino acids. V was pared by 2 bases and J by 2 bases, with 6 bases between. Germline values: CDR1 MNHNS, CDR2 SASEGT.

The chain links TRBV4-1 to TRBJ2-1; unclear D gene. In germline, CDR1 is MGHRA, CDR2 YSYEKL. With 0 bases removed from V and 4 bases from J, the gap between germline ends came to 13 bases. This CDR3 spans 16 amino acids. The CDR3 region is CASSQDPSDGYNEQFF. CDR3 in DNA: TGCGCCAGCAGCCAAGACCCCTCTGACGGGTACAATGAGCAGTTCTTC.

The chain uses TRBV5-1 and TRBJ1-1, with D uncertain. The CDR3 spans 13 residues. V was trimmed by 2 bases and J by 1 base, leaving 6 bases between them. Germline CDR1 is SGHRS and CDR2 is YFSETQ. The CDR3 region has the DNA TGCGCCAGCAGCTTTGTTTCGAACACTGAAGCTTTCTTT. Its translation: CASSFVSNTEAFF.

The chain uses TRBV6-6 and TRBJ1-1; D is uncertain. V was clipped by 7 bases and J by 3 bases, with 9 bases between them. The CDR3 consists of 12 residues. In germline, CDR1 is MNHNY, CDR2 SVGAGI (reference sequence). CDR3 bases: TGTGCCAGCACCTTGCCGGACACTGAAGCTTTCTTT. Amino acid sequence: CASTLPDTEAFF.

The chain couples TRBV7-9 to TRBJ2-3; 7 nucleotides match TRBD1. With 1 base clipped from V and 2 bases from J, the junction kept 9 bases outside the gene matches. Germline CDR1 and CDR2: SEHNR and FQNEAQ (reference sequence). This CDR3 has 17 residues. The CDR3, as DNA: TGTGCCAGCAGCTTAGTTATAGCAGGGGGAACCACAGATACGCAGTATTTT. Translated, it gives CASSLVIAGGTTDTQYF.

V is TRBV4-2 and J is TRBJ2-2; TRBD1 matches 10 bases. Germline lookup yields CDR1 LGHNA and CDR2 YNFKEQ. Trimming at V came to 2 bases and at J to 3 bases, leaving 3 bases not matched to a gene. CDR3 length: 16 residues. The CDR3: CASSQRTGGYTGELFF. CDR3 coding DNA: TGTGCCAGCAGCCAAAGGACAGGGGGGTACACCGGGGAGCTGTTTTTT.

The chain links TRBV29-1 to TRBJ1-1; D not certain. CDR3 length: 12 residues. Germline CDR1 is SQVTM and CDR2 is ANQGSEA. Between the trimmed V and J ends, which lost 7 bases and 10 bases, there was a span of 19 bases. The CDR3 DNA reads TGCAGCGACACTCCCGTCGGGCTAGCAGCTTTCTTT. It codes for CSDTPVGLAAFF.

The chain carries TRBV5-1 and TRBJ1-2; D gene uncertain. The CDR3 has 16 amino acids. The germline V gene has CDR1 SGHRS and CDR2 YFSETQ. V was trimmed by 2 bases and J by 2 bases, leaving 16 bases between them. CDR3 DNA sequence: TGCGCCAGCAGCTTTGGGGTCCTCACCTTAAACTATGGCTACACCTTC. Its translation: CASSFGVLTLNYGYTF.

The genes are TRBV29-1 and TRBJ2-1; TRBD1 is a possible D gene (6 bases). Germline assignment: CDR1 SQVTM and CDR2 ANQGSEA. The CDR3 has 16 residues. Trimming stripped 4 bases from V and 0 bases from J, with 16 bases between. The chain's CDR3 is CSVGRMTGSSYNEQFF. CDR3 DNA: TGCAGCGTTGGGAGGATGACAGGTAGCTCCTACAATGAGCAGTTCTTC.

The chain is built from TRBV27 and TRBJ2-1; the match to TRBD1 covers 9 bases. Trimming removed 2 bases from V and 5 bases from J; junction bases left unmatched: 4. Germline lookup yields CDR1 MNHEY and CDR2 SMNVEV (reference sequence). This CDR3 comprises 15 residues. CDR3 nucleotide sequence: TGTGCCAGCAGTTTACGGGACAGGGATAACAATGAGCAGTTCTTC. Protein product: CASSLRDRDNNEQFF.

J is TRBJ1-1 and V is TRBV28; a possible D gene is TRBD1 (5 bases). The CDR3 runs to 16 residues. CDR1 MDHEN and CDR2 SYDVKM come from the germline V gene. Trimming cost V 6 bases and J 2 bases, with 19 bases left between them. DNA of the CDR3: TGTGCCAGCAGGTCCCCCCCGGGGGTCCCCAACACTGAAGCTTTCTTT. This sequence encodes CASRSPPGVPNTEAFF.

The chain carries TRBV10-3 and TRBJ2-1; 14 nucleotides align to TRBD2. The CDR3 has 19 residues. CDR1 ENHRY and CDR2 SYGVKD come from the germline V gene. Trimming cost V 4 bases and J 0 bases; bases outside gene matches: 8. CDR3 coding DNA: TGTGCCATCAGTGCACCAGGACTAGCGGGAGGCAGCTCCTACAATGAGCAGTTCTTC. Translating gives CAISAPGLAGGSSYNEQFF.

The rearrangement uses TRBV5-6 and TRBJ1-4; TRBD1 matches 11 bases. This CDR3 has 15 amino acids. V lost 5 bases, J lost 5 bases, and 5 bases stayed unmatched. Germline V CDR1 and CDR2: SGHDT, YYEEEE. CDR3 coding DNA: TGTGCCAGCAGAGGGGACAGGGGGAGGAATGAAAAACTGTTTTTT. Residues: CASRGDRGRNEKLFF.

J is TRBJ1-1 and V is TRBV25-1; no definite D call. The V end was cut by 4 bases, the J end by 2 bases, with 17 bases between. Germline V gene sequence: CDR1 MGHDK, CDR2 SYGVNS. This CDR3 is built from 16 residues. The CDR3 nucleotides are TGTGCCAGCAGTGGCGGCCCGGGAAGGGTCAACACTGAAGCTTTCTTT. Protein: CASSGGPGRVNTEAFF. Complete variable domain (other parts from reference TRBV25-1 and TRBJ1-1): EADIYQTPRYLVIGTGKKITLECSQTMGHDKMYWYQQDPGMELHLIHYSYGVNSTEKGDLSSESTVSRIRTEHFPLTLESARPSHTSQYLCASSGGPGRVNTEAFFGQGTRLTVV.

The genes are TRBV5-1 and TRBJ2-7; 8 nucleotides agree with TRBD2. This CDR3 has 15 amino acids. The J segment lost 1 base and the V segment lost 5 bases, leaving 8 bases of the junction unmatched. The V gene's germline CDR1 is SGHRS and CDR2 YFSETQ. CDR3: CASRPTSGESYEQYF. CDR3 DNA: TGCGCCAGCAGACCCACTAGCGGCGAATCCTACGAGCAGTACTTC.